This T cell receptor (beta chain) was recorded in a study of beta chain features in type 1 diabetes. Findings and limits, study-wide: Naive, central memory and Treg TCRB repertoires appeared more alike in patients than in healthy donors. A PCR bias possibly favoring shorter templates would apply equally to patients and controls. Shorter TCRB CDR3s, moderately but significantly so, were found in Type 1 diabetes patients in all four CD4+ subsets.

All of the isolated RNA was reverse transcribed, so expressed TCRB transcripts were sequenced. Generated by immunoSEQ multiplex PCR, the TCRdb table keeps only in-frame clones and is missing some. The repertoire holds some 220,000 clones, with under 13% as singletons. Worth noting for this clone: The antigen is not known.

Germline V gives CDR1 SNHLY, CDR2 FYNNEI. This CDR3 has 10 residues. V gave up 6 bases and J gave up 3 bases, with 3 bases separating them. The receptor was isolated from a young man in good health. The sample consisted of central memory CD4+ T cells from blood. The chain has TRBV2 and TRBJ2-7, with D uncertain. The CDR3, as DNA: TGTGCCAGCAGCAACTACGAGCAGTACTTC. Amino acids: CASSNYEQYF.